A selection of T cell receptor beta chains follows, all from one sample in a study of beta chain features in type 1 diabetes. Profiled with immunoSEQ multiplex PCR; TCRdb holds only in-frame clones, not every one. The sample lists fewer than 250,000 clones, around 9.6% occurring once. Sequencing input: naive CD4+ T cells from blood. The receptors originated from a woman between 18 and 30 years old in good health. The CDR3 runs from the conserved cysteine through the conserved F or W. A D gene is named only where the DNA matches it firmly. Rows may omit the clone size; those that give it use once, few, many or a size class.

TRBV7-2,many,TRBD1,TRBJ2-7,TGTGCCAGCAGCCTTCGGACAGGGCCCTACGAGCAGTACTTC,CASSLRTGPYEQYF
TRBV5-1,few,.,TRBJ1-1,TGCGCCAGCAGCTTGGAGGGGGTTGGGACTGAAGCTTTCTTT,CASSLEGVGTEAFF
TRBV11-3,few,.,TRBJ2-1,TGTGCCAGCAGCTTAGACTTTGGAGGGCGGTACAATGAGCAGTTCTTC,CASSLDFGGRYNEQFF
TRBV6-6,few,.,TRBJ1-5,TGTGCCAGCAGTCCAGGGAATCAGCCCCAGCATTTT,CASSPGNQPQHF
TRBV6-5,.,.,TRBJ2-7,.,CASSTSQGPYEQYF
TRBV13,.,TRBD1,TRBJ1-2,TGTGCCAGCAGCTTACAGGGGGTTCATGGCTACACCTTC,CASSLQGVHGYTF
TRBV9,.,.,TRBJ2-7,TGTGCCAGCAGCGTAGGCCCCTCGGGTGTCGGCTACGAGCAGTACTTC,CASSVGPSGVGYEQYF
TRBV11-1,few,TRBD1,TRBJ2-2,TGTGCCAGCAGACCCCGGGACAGCGAGCTGTTTTTT,CASRPRDSELFF
TRBV15,.,TRBD2,TRBJ2-2,TGTGCCACCAGCAGAGACAGCCGGGTGGGAGGGCTCAGGGAGCTGTTTTTT,CATSRDSRVGGLRELFF
TRBV18,few,.,TRBJ1-6,TGTGCCAGCTCACCCCTCCCTATCGGGGTGAAGGATTCACCCCTCCACTTT,CASSPLPIGVKDSPLHF
TRBV11-2,.,.,TRBJ2-1,TGTGCCAGCAGCTTAATTTTATCGAATGAGCAGTTCTTC,CASSLILSNEQFF
TRBV5-4,.,.,TRBJ2-3,TGTGCCAGCAGCTTGGCGACAGATACGCAGTATTTT,CASSLATDTQYF
TRBV7-9,.,TRBD2,TRBJ2-1,TGTGCCAGCAGCTTAGTTGGGGCGGGGGGCAATGAGCAGTTCTTC,CASSLVGAGGNEQFF
TRBV18,.,.,TRBJ1-1,TGTGCCAGCTCACCACCTAGCAGCGATAGGGCTTTCTTT,CASSPPSSDRAFF
TRBV5-1,.,.,TRBJ1-1,TGCGCCAGCAGCTTGTTATCATTTGGTCAGGGGCTGGGGACTGAAGCTTTCTTT,CASSLLSFGQGLGTEAFF
TRBV9,once,TRBD1,TRBJ1-2,TGTGCCAGCAGCGCCCAGACAGGGCGTGGGAATGGCTACACCTTC,CASSAQTGRGNGYTF
TRBV7-2,.,.,TRBJ2-7,TGTGCCAGCAGCCCCCGTCAGGCAGGGCGAACCTACGAGCAGTACTTC,CASSPRQAGRTYEQYF
TRBV5-5,.,.,TRBJ2-2,TGTGCCAGCAGCTTAGGGGGTCTTCGCACCGGGGAGCTGTTTTTT,CASSLGGLRTGELFF
TRBV5-1,few,TRBD1,TRBJ2-5,TGCGCCAGCAGCTTGGCCGGCAGGGGGCTTGAGACCCAGTACTTC,CASSLAGRGLETQYF
TRBV27,few,TRBD2,TRBJ2-7,TGTGCCAGCAGTTCAACGGGACTAGCGGGTCTCGAGCAGTACTTC,CASSSTGLAGLEQYF
TRBV19,.,.,TRBJ1-2,TGTGCCAGTAGTATAGACCGGACACCTTATGGCTACACCTTC,CASSIDRTPYGYTF
TRBV30,few,.,TRBJ1-5,TGTGCCTGGAGTGCGGGGTACTATCAGCCCCAGCATTTT,CAWSAGYYQPQHF
TRBV21-1,few,.,TRBJ2-6,TGTGCCAGCAGCAAACGGGTTCGGACAGGGGCATATAGCTCTGGGGCCAACGTCCTGACTTTC,CASSKRVRTGAYSSGANVLTF
TRBV30,.,.,TRBJ1-2,TGTGCCTGGAGTTCCTTCAGTTCCCTCTATGGCTACACCTTC,CAWSSFSSLYGYTF
TRBV6-1,few,.,TRBJ2-1,TGTGCCAGCAGTGAACTTTGGGCTAAGCAGTTCTTC,CASSELWAKQFF
TRBV7-9,.,TRBD1,TRBJ1-2,TGTGCCAGCAGCGTACAGGGGCGGGATGGCTACACCTTC,CASSVQGRDGYTF
TRBV5-1,few,.,TRBJ2-7,TGCGCCAGCAGCTCGATCGACAGCCCCCCTTTGGTTCAGTACTTC,CASSSIDSPPLVQYF
TRBV19,.,TRBD2,TRBJ2-5,TGTGCCAGTAGTATCCTAGGTAGCGGGGAGACCCAGTACTTC,CASSILGSGETQYF
TRBV7-2,many,.,TRBJ2-3,TGTGCCAGCAGCCCTATCGGGGGTAGCGCCTACACAGATACGCAGTATTTT,CASSPIGGSAYTDTQYF